This T cell receptor (beta chain) appears in the sequencing data of a study of radiotherapy plus CTLA-4 blockade in lung cancer. The wider study: Objective response was observed in about 19% of patients, and disease control in roughly 31%.

The V gene's germline CDR1 is DFQATT and CDR2 SNEGSKA (reference sequence). Trimming took off 5 bases at V and 4 bases at J, with 5 bases between the two ends. This CDR3 contains 11 residues. The table came from immunoSEQ multiplex PCR; TCRdb's copy has only in-frame clones and leaves some out. The repertoire holds about 110,000 clones, with approximately 81% as singletons. The sample consisted of peripheral blood, taken from a patient treated with radiotherapy plus ipilimumab. This TCR came from a human donor with non-small cell lung cancer that progressed on radiotherapy plus ipilimumab. Some clones in this sample may be carry-over from other donors' samples. V and J are TRBV20-1 and TRBJ1-4; D call uncertain. CDR3 sequence (DNA): TGCAGTGCTGTCCGTAATGAAAAACTGTTTTTT. Protein: CSAVRNEKLFF.